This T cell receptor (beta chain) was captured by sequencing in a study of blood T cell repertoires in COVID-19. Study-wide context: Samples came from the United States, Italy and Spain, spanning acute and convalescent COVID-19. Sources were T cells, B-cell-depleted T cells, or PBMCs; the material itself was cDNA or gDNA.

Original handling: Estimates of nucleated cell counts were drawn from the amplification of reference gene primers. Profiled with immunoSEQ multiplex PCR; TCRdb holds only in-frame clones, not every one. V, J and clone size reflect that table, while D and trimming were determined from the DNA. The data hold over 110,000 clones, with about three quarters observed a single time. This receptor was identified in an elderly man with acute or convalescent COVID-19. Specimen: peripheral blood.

The CDR3 loop is CASSLQGQGINIQYF. For the CDR3, the DNA is TGTGCCAGCAGCTTACAGGGACAGGGAATAAACATTCAGTACTTC. This sequence joins TRBV13 and TRBJ2-4; TRBD1 agrees at 9 bases. This CDR3 has 15 residues. Germline CDR1 and CDR2: PRHDT and FYEKMQ (reference sequence). V lost 2 bases, J lost 6 bases, and 5 bases stayed unmatched.